A single sample is the source of the 5 T cell receptor beta chains below, sequenced in a study of shared clonotypes between healthy human individuals. Assay: immunoSEQ multiplex PCR; the TCRdb copy retains only in-frame clones and omits some. The table records approximately 350,000 clones, around 67% of them present only once. The sequenced material came from memory CD4+ T cells sorted from blood. Noted subset: CD45RA-negative fraction. All receptors come from a man aged 30 to 45 in good health.

There are a few counts of this clone. This chain connects TRBV27 to TRBJ2-1; D perhaps matches TRBD1 (5 bases). The V end lost 4 bases, the J end lost 5 bases, and 18 bases lay between the germline ends. CDR3 size: 16 residues. Germline V lookup: CDR1 MNHEY, CDR2 SMNVEV (reference sequence). The CDR3 sequence: CASSYVPGGADNEQFF. The CDR3 nucleotides are TGTGCCAGCAGTTATGTCCCGGGTGGGGCGGACAATGAGCAGTTCTTC.

The chain carries TRBV5-1 and TRBJ2-7, with 10 bases matching TRBD2. The trim removed 0 bases at V and 0 bases at J, leaving 9 bases unmatched. The germline V gene has CDR1 SGHRS and CDR2 YFSETQ. The CDR3 runs to 18 residues. The CDR3 loop reads CASSLDPSGSGSSYEQYF. CDR3 in DNA: TGCGCCAGCAGCTTGGATCCTAGCGGGAGTGGGAGCTCCTACGAGCAGTACTTC.

A few counts support this clone. A junction boundary mismatches the germline segment, possibly from a read error. The V gene is TRBV25-1, the J gene TRBJ2-3; weak D call: TRBD1 (6 bases). Germline CDR1 is MGHDK and CDR2 is SYGVNS. The CDR3 runs to 12 residues. CDR3 DNA: TGTGCCAGCAGTGCGAAAGAGACAGGCCCTAGCTTT. It translates to CASSAKETGPSF.

The CDR3 loop is CASSPQGLSNQPQHF. The CDR3 DNA reads as TGTGCCAGCAGTCCCCAAGGGCTCAGCAATCAGCCCCAGCATTTT. The genes are TRBV27 and TRBJ1-5, with D unclear. Germline V gene data show CDR1 as MNHEY and CDR2 as SMNVEV (reference sequence). The CDR3 extends over 15 amino acids. The V gene lost 5 bases and the J gene lost 1 base, with 12 bases spanning the gap.

The chain uses TRBV6-1 and TRBJ2-5; maybe TRBD1 (6 bases). Trimming cost V 0 bases and J 2 bases, with 10 bases left between them. Germline values: CDR1 MNHNS, CDR2 SASEGT. The CDR3 is 15 residues long. This chain's CDR3 is CASSEAPDSQETQYF. The CDR3, as DNA: TGTGCCAGCAGTGAAGCTCCGGACAGTCAAGAGACCCAGTACTTC.